A single sample gave rise to the 16 T cell receptor beta chains below, sequenced in a study of blood T cell repertoires in COVID-19. Repertoires were generated with immunoSEQ multiplex PCR, while TCRdb's copy carries only in-frame clones and drops some. The repertoire holds roughly 230,000 clones, with about 84% as singletons. The sample comprised peripheral blood. The origin of the receptors is a woman older than 75 with acute or convalescent COVID-19.

This clone was counted a single time. V is TRBV10-2 and J is TRBJ1-5; 10 nucleotides align to TRBD1. Germline assignment: CDR1 WSHSY and CDR2 SAAADI. V was clipped by 11 bases and J by 7 bases; unmatched bases: 11. This CDR3 spans 14 amino acids. The CDR3 here is CAGGTGDSGQPQHF. The CDR3 DNA reads as TGCGCCGGAGGGACAGGGGATTCCGGACAGCCCCAGCATTTT.

The gene calls are TRBV2 and TRBJ1-5, with 8 nucleotides matching TRBD1. The CDR3 is made up of 14 amino acids. From germline, CDR1 is SNHLY and CDR2 FYNNEI. The J segment lost 7 bases and the V segment lost 5 bases, leaving 7 bases of the junction unmatched. CDR3 sequence: CASSPTGAGQPQHF. The CDR3 DNA reads TGTGCCAGCAGTCCGACAGGGGCAGGACAGCCCCAGCATTTT. Variable domain in full (rest from reference TRBV2 and TRBJ1-5): EPEVTQTPSHQVTQMGQEVILRCVPISNHLYFYWYRQILGQKVEFLVSFYNNEISEKSEIFDDQFSVERPDGSNFTLKIRSTKLEDSAMYFCASSPTGAGQPQHFGDGTRLSIL.

This clone has only one observation. The chain combines TRBV12-5 with TRBJ1-6; D unresolved. Germline CDR1 and CDR2: LGHNT and FRNRAP. Trimming shortened V by 2 bases and J by 10 bases, and 12 bases separated the two germline ends. The CDR3 is made up of 14 amino acids. The CDR3 region has the DNA TGTGCTAGTGGTTTGCTCGGGGTTCGATCACCCCTCCACTTT. Protein product: CASGLLGVRSPLHF.

Here the CDR3 reads CASSLGGTGPYEQYF. Written as DNA, the CDR3 is TGCGCCAGCAGCTTGGGCGGGACAGGGCCCTACGAGCAGTACTTC. The V call is TRBV5-1, the J call TRBJ2-7; 9 bases align to TRBD1. The CDR3 sequence is 15 residues long. Germline assignment: CDR1 SGHRS and CDR2 YFSETQ. V gave up 0 bases and J gave up 2 bases; unmatched junction bases: 3. Looking up the rest from reference TRBV5-1 and TRBJ2-7 gives the full variable domain: KAGVTQTPRYLIKTRGQQVTLSCSPISGHRSVSWYQQTPGQGLQFLFEYFSETQRNKGNFPGRFSGRQFSNSRSEMNVSTLELGDSALYLCASSLGGTGPYEQYFGPGTRLTVT.

The chain uses TRBV5-1 and TRBJ1-5; 7 nucleotides line up with TRBD1. Germline-derived CDR1 and CDR2 are SGHRS and YFSETQ. V gave up 0 bases and J gave up 3 bases; unmatched junction bases: 3. The CDR3 is 15 residues long. As DNA, the CDR3 is TGCGCCAGCAGCTTGGACAGGGGAGTCAATCAGCCCCAGCATTTT. Translated: CASSLDRGVNQPQHF.

The chain combines TRBV9 with TRBJ1-2; no reliable D call. Deletions cut 0 bases from V and 0 bases from J, with 3 bases between. CDR3 length: 13 residues. Germline CDR1 reads SGDLS; CDR2 reads YYNGEE. For the CDR3, the DNA is TGTGCCAGCAGCGTAGTAGCTAACTATGGCTACACCTTC. Encoded protein: CASSVVANYGYTF.

This clone was detected a few times. This chain joins TRBV5-6 and TRBJ1-6, with 8 bases identical to TRBD1. This CDR3 region has 13 residues. With 4 bases clipped from V and 10 bases from J, the junction kept 4 bases outside the gene matches. From germline, CDR1 is SGHDT and CDR2 YYEEEE. This chain's CDR3 is CASSLGQVSPLHF. CDR3 DNA sequence: TGTGCCAGCAGCCTGGGACAGGTCTCACCCCTCCACTTT. Looking up the rest from reference TRBV5-6 and TRBJ1-6 gives the full variable domain: DAGVTQSPTHLIKTRGQQVTLRCSPKSGHDTVSWYQQALGQGPQFIFQYYEEEERQRGNFPDRFSGHQFPNYSSELNVNALLLGDSALYLCASSLGQVSPLHFGNGTRLTVT.

The V and J genes are TRBV2 and TRBJ2-7, with 8 positions matching TRBD1. The CDR3 is made up of 15 amino acids. V shed 2 bases and J 2 bases; nucleotides not matched to a gene: 5. CDR1 is SNHLY, CDR2 FYNNEI, per germline. The CDR3 bases are TGTGCCAGCAGTGAACAGGGGACAGGCACCTACGAGCAGTACTTC. It codes for CASSEQGTGTYEQYF.

CDR3 bases: TGTGCCAGCAGCTCCTCGGGACTAGCGGGAGGTAGAGAGACCCAGTACTTC. Protein sequence: CASSSSGLAGGRETQYF. This chain joins TRBV5-4 and TRBJ2-5; 15 nucleotides agree with TRBD2. Unmatched junction bases numbered 7, after V lost 3 bases and J lost 4 bases. Looked up from germline, CDR1 is SGHNT and CDR2 is YYREEE (reference sequence). This CDR3 is 17 amino acids long.

The rearrangement links TRBV7-9 to TRBJ1-4; D is undetermined. Germline CDR1 SEHNR, CDR2 FQNEAQ (reference sequence). The V and J ends lost 3 bases and 7 bases respectively, with 12 bases between them. This CDR3 has 14 residues. The CDR3 loop is CASSLGSVSEKLFF. In DNA, the CDR3 is TGTGCCAGCAGCTTGGGCAGTGTGTCTGAAAAACTGTTTTTT.

This sequence joins TRBV14 and TRBJ2-2; D perhaps matches TRBD1 (5 bases). The CDR3 contains 17 residues. Germline V gene data show CDR1 as SGHDN and CDR2 as FVKESK. The ends were cut back, 0 bases at V and 3 bases at J, with 14 bases in the middle. The CDR3 DNA is TGTGCCAGCAGCCAAGATATTCGGCAGGGCTACACCGGGGAGCTGTTTTTT. Translation gives CASSQDIRQGYTGELFF.

This sequence joins TRBV6-5 and TRBJ1-4, with D possibly matching TRBD1 (5 bases). The CDR3 length is 16 residues. From germline, CDR1 is MNHEY and CDR2 SVGAGI. V was trimmed by 0 bases and J by 1 base, leaving 9 bases between them. The CDR3 reads CASSYSARVTNEKLFF. As DNA, the CDR3 is TGTGCCAGCAGTTACTCAGCCAGGGTAACTAATGAAAAACTGTTTTTT.

The rearrangement joins TRBV19 to TRBJ1-5, with 9 nucleotides matching TRBD1. The length of the CDR3 is 14 residues. V trimming: 8 bases; J trimming: 4 bases; junction bases outside the gene matches: 6. Germline V gene lookup returns CDR1 LNHDA and CDR2 SQIVND (reference sequence). Written as DNA, the CDR3 is TGTGCCAGTGGGGGGGACAGGGTTAATCAGCCCCAGCATTTT. Translated, it gives CASGGDRVNQPQHF.

This clone has just a few counts. The J gene is TRBJ2-7, the V gene TRBV28; 9 bases are shared with TRBD1. This CDR3 has 15 residues. Unmatched junction bases numbered 7, after V lost 3 bases and J lost 4 bases. Germline-derived CDR1 and CDR2 are MDHEN and SYDVKM. CDR3 sequence: CASSLPAGQGYEQYF. In DNA, the CDR3 is TGTGCCAGCAGTTTGCCAGCCGGACAGGGGTACGAGCAGTACTTC.

The J gene is TRBJ1-2, the V gene TRBV7-9; D uncertain. The length of the CDR3 is 16 residues. Germline V gene lookup returns CDR1 SEHNR and CDR2 FQNEAQ (reference sequence). Trimming left V 0 bases short and J 4 bases short, with 15 bases between. The CDR3 region has the DNA TGTGCCAGCAGCTTAGCGCTGGAGGCAGGCATCTATGGCTACACCTTC. Encoded protein: CASSLALEAGIYGYTF.

The rearrangement uses TRBV5-1 and TRBJ1-3; 7 bases are a match to TRBD1. In germline, CDR1 is SGHRS, CDR2 YFSETQ. Trimming at V came to 4 bases and at J to 0 bases, leaving 10 bases not matched to a gene. The CDR3 has 17 amino acids. CDR3 DNA: TGCGCCAGCAGCGTCCTGGCGGGACAGTTCTCTGGAAACACCATATATTTT. Translating it yields CASSVLAGQFSGNTIYF.